This T cell receptor (beta chain) appears in the sequencing data of a study of blood T cell repertoires in COVID-19. Whole-study context: The origin of the acute and convalescent COVID-19 samples was the United States, Italy and Spain. Sample material is recorded as cDNA or gDNA derived from T cells, B-cell-depleted T cells, or PBMCs.

J lost 4 bases, V lost 5 bases, and 4 bases had no gene match. The CDR3 covers 13 residues. Authors' processing steps: Reference gene primer amplification gave estimated nucleated cell counts. Data came from immunoSEQ multiplex PCR; TCRdb stores just in-frame clones and leaves some out. The DNA gave D and trimming, while V, J and clone size come from that table. The top ten clones hold more than 7.5% of a sample with roughly 81,000 clones, roughly 85% of them seen once. Sequencing was done on a sample of peripheral blood. The rearrangement joins TRBV12-3 or TRBV12-4 to TRBJ1-2; 7 bases fit TRBD1. This clonotype originated in a man aged 25-45 years with acute or convalescent COVID-19. The CDR3 is CASSPGTVYGYTF. As DNA, the CDR3 is TGTGCCAGCAGTCCCGGGACAGTCTATGGCTACACCTTC.